The sequence of this TCR beta chain was determined in a study of blood T cell repertoires in COVID-19. Study background: Italy, Spain and the United States were the sources of the convalescent and acute COVID-19 samples.

Germline V gene sequence: CDR1 SGHTA, CDR2 FQGNSA. This CDR3 region has 12 residues. V lost 4 bases and J lost 8; bases outside the gene matches: 4. Only in-frame clones appear in the TCRdb table, and some are missing; sequencing was by immunoSEQ multiplex PCR. The profile covers 150,000 to 200,000 clones, with 88% appearing a single time and around 5.8% taken by the ten largest. This rearrangement joins TRBV7-2 to TRBJ1-2; TRBD1 aligns across 7 bases. The sample comprised peripheral blood. The sequence was obtained from a man aged 35-49 years with active or convalescent COVID-19. CDR3: CASSSNRGGYTF. CDR3 nucleotide sequence: TGTGCCAGCAGCTCGAACAGGGGCGGCTACACCTTC.